The clone carrying this TCR beta chain was picked up a small number of times. V lost 7 bases, J lost 0 bases, and 7 bases stayed unmatched. Per germline, CDR1 MNHNS and CDR2 SASEGT. The CDR3 totals 16 residues. Researchers took RNA transcripts and amplified the TCR beta CDR3 regions from them. Using the HTBI primer set, a first-round RT-PCR was run on the TCR CDR3. TCRdb reprocessed the multiplex PCR reads via MiXCR and lists one record per CDR3 protein. The sample includes under 750,000 distinct CDR3 sequences, roughly a sixth seen only once; the top ten take 16%. These data originate in a study of T cells in Graves' hyperthyroidism and ophthalmopathy. With a duration under 2 months, the hyperthyroidism was newly diagnosed in patients aged 18 to 65. Exclusions: uncontrolled infection, other autoimmune disease, pregnancy, lactation.

The TCR sequence derives from a woman aged 50 to 60 with Graves' hyperthyroidism that later progressed to Graves' ophthalmopathy. Sequenced: blood. The chain joins TRBV6-1 to TRBJ2-7, with TRBD1 matching 12 bases. As DNA, the CDR3 is TGTGCCAGCACAAGGGGGACAGGGGGCGCCTCCTACGAGCAGTACTTC. It codes for CASTRGTGGASYEQYF.